Listed below are T cell receptor beta chains from one sample, sequenced in a study of blood T cell repertoires in COVID-19. Only in-frame clones appear in the TCRdb table, and some are missing; sequencing was by immunoSEQ multiplex PCR. The table has nearly 200,000 clones, approximately 84% seen once. The sequencing input was peripheral blood. The source of these receptors is a woman aged 65 to 85 with active or convalescent COVID-19. The CDR3 runs from the conserved cysteine through the conserved F or W. The order of the fields is J gene, clone size, D gene, V gene, CDR3 DNA, CDR3 protein. The D gene is left open where the match is weak. Clone size is stated in some rows and not others, as once, few, many or a class when expanded.

TRBJ2-1	-	-	TRBV12-5	TGTGCTAGTGGTTTAGCTACCCTGGACAGATTCAACAATGAGCAGTTCTTC	CASGLATLDRFNNEQFF
TRBJ2-2	-	-	TRBV7-2	TGTGCCAGCAGCCCCTGGACTTTCACCGGGGAGCTGTTTTTT	CASSPWTFTGELFF
TRBJ1-2	once	-	TRBV28	TGTGCCAGCAGTTTATCTTCATGGGGCCCCGATGGCTACACCTTC	CASSLSSWGPDGYTF
TRBJ2-3	-	TRBD2	TRBV9	TGTGCCAGCAGCCCGGGGGGGGCAGATACGCAGTATTTT	CASSPGGADTQYF
TRBJ2-3	-	TRBD1	TRBV29-1	TGCAGCGTTGAAGAATGGCAGGGGGCAGGGGCAGATACGCAGTATTTT	CSVEEWQGAGADTQYF
TRBJ1-3	-	TRBD1	TRBV6-1	TGTGCCAGCAGTGACCGACAGGGTGGCACCATATATTTT	CASSDRQGGTIYF
TRBJ1-3	-	TRBD1	TRBV27	TGTGCCAGCAGTTTAAGGGGACAGGTCTACAACACCATATATTTT	CASSLRGQVYNTIYF
TRBJ1-5	-	-	TRBV4-1	TGCGCCAGCAGCCTCCGGGACAATAGCAATCAGCCCCAGCATTTT	CASSLRDNSNQPQHF
TRBJ1-6	-	-	TRBV5-6	TGTGCCAGCAGCTTGGCCGGGGATTCACCCCTCCACTTT	CASSLAGDSPLHF
TRBJ2-5	-	TRBD1	TRBV7-2	TGTGCCAGCAGCTTATCGACAGGGGTAGAGACCCAGTACTTC	CASSLSTGVETQYF
TRBJ1-4	-	TRBD1	TRBV7-9	TGTGCCAGCAGCACGAGGACAGGGGGAAATGAAAAACTGTTTTTT	CASSTRTGGNEKLFF
TRBJ2-7	-	-	TRBV7-2	TGTGCCAGCAGCTTAGTATTCAGAAACGAGCAGTACTTC	CASSLVFRNEQYF
TRBJ2-7	-	TRBD1	TRBV4-2	TGTGCCAGCACTCCCGGGACAGGGCATAGCGAGCAGTACTTC	CASTPGTGHSEQYF
TRBJ1-2	few	-	TRBV5-4	TGTGCCAGCAGCTTGCTTACAGTTCCTAACTATGGCTACACCTTC	CASSLLTVPNYGYTF
TRBJ2-1	few	-	TRBV5-1	TGCGCCAGCAGAGTAGACTCCTACAATGAGCAGTTCTTC	CASRVDSYNEQFF
TRBJ2-1	once	-	TRBV5-1	TGCGCCAGCAGCAGCACAGTCAGAGAGAATGAGCAGTTCTTC	CASSSTVRENEQFF
TRBJ2-5	-	-	TRBV7-3	TGTGCCAGCAGCTTAGAGGTTGGGGAGACCCAGTACTTC	CASSLEVGETQYF
TRBJ1-5	-	-	TRBV28	TGTGCCAGCAGTTGGTGGGGGCAGGGTATCAATCAGCCCCAGCATTTT	CASSWWGQGINQPQHF
TRBJ2-3	-	-	TRBV27	TGTGCCAGCAGAAGTTTGGGGGCGGGAGAATCAGATACGCAGTATTTT	CASRSLGAGESDTQYF
TRBJ1-1	-	-	TRBV5-1	TGCGCCAGCAGCCCTTCCACAAGCGCACCTGAAGCTTTCTTT	CASSPSTSAPEAFF
TRBJ2-7	-	-	TRBV15	TGTGCCACCAGCAGAGAGCCATCCGCGTCGTACGAGCAGTACTTC	CATSREPSASYEQYF
TRBJ2-7	-	TRBD2	TRBV27	TGTGCCAGCAGCACCACCGCTAGCGGGAGGCGGTACGAGCAGTACTTC	CASSTTASGRRYEQYF
TRBJ2-1	-	-	TRBV19	TGTGCCAGTACCCCAGGAGGGATCCACAATGAGCAGTTCTTC	CASTPGGIHNEQFF
TRBJ2-5	-	-	TRBV5-4	TGTGCCAGCAGCCCACAGGGGAGGCGGGAGACCCAGTACTTC	CASSPQGRRETQYF
TRBJ2-1	-	TRBD2	TRBV30	TGTGCCTGGACCACCAGGGGACTAGCGGGAAAGTTGAATGAGCAGTTCTTC	CAWTTRGLAGKLNEQFF
TRBJ2-1	-	-	TRBV4-1	TGCGCCAGCAGCCACCCCAAGGGGGGGGGAACGGAGGAGCAGTTCTTC	CASSHPKGGGTEEQFF
TRBJ1-2	-	TRBD1	TRBV15	TGTGCCACCAGCAGAGCAGGGGGAAACTATGGCTACACCTTC	CATSRAGGNYGYTF
TRBJ2-1	-	TRBD1	TRBV28	TGTGCCATCCGGCAGGGCGGACAGGGGAACAATGAGCAGTTCTTC	CAIRQGGQGNNEQFF
TRBJ2-3	few	TRBD2	TRBV7-3	TGTGCCAGCCGACTAGCGGGAGAGGGGGATACGCAGTATTTT	CASRLAGEGDTQYF
TRBJ2-7	-	-	TRBV3-1/TRBV3-2	TGTGCCAGCAGCCAAGCGGCAGCCGAGGACGAGCAGTACTTC	CASSQAAAEDEQYF
TRBJ1-3	-	-	TRBV6-5	TGTGCCACCCTAAACCCAGCGGGCTCTGGAAACACCATATATTTT	CATLNPAGSGNTIYF
TRBJ2-3	-	TRBD2	TRBV9	TGTGCCAGCAGCCAATTATCAGTGGGGACTAGTCAGTATTTT	CASSQLSVGTSQYF